Shown below are 12 T cell receptor beta chains from a single sample sequenced in a study of blood T cell repertoires in COVID-19. This table comes from immunoSEQ multiplex PCR, and its TCRdb copy is limited to in-frame clones, with some not included. The top ten clones hold 0.85% to 1.3% of a sample with 380,000 or so clones, roughly 77% of them seen once. Sequencing was performed on peripheral blood. These receptors were obtained from a human donor with acute or convalescent COVID-19. The donor label of this sample is uncertain.

V usage is TRBV4-2 and J usage is TRBJ2-7; maybe TRBD2 (5 bases). Germline V gene data show CDR1 as LGHNA and CDR2 as YNFKEQ. The CDR3 totals 14 residues. V dropped 2 bases and J dropped 2 bases, with 10 bases sitting between them. CDR3 DNA: TGTGCCAGCAGCCAAAGGACTGGGACCTACGAGCAGTACTTC. The encoded protein is CASSQRTGTYEQYF.

This chain connects TRBV19 to TRBJ1-5; TRBD1 might be the D (5 bases). Germline values: CDR1 LNHDA, CDR2 SQIVND (reference sequence). This CDR3 has 14 amino acids. Trimming left V 8 bases short and J 2 bases short, with 13 bases between. The CDR3 loop reads CASVETGGNQPQHF. The DNA of the CDR3 is TGTGCCAGTGTCGAGACGGGGGGCAATCAGCCCCAGCATTTT.

A note on this clone: The sample contains more than one DNA sequence encoding this CDR3. This rearrangement joins TRBV7-9 to TRBJ1-4; D possibly corresponds to TRBD1 (5 bases). Between the trimmed V and J ends, which lost 2 bases and 5 bases, there was a span of 9 bases. Looked up from germline, CDR1 is SEHNR and CDR2 is FQNEAQ (reference sequence). This CDR3 has 14 residues. The CDR3 loop is CASSLRGGNEKLFF. The CDR3 DNA reads TGTGCCAGCAGCTTACGTGGGGGGAATGAAAAACTGTTTTTT.

This chain links TRBV10-3 with TRBJ2-1, with D perhaps TRBD1 (5 bases). The CDR3 is 13 residues long. V gave up 2 bases and J gave up 9 bases, with 11 bases separating them. The germline gives CDR1 ENHRY, CDR2 SYGVKD. This CDR3 is CAISESFQGEQFF. In DNA form, the CDR3 reads TGTGCCATCAGTGAGAGCTTTCAGGGTGAGCAGTTCTTC.

The chain recombines TRBV2 with TRBJ2-1; 8 nucleotides align to TRBD2. CDR3 length: 14 residues. Losses at the gene ends were 9 bases for V and 0 bases for J; bases not matched to a gene: 4. CDR1 and CDR2 from the germline V gene are SNHLY and FYNNEI. CDR3: CASTGTSSYNEQFF. The CDR3 nucleotides read TGTGCCAGTACCGGGACTAGCTCCTACAATGAGCAGTTCTTC.

The count of this clone is one. The chain carries TRBV6-1 and TRBJ1-2; no clear D gene. The CDR3 runs 14 residues. The ends were cut back, 2 bases at V and 8 bases at J, with 15 bases in the middle. Germline CDR1 MNHNS, CDR2 SASEGT. The CDR3 region is CASSEWTGYSGYTF. Here the CDR3 DNA reads TGTGCCAGCAGTGAATGGACTGGATATAGCGGCTACACCTTC.

The V call is TRBV29-1, the J call TRBJ1-2; D unresolved. The CDR3 contains 11 residues. V lost 4 bases and J lost 8, with 11 bases in between. Germline CDR1 is SQVTM and CDR2 is ANQGSEA. For the CDR3, the DNA is TGCAGCGTTGTAGGAGGGCTCGGCTACACCTTC. It codes for CSVVGGLGYTF.

The chain carries TRBV5-1 and TRBJ1-2, with a tentative D call TRBD1 (6 bases). In germline, CDR1 is SGHRS, CDR2 YFSETQ. With 0 bases removed from V and 8 bases from J, the gap between germline ends came to 17 bases. This CDR3 comprises 15 residues. DNA for the CDR3: TGCGCCAGCAGCTTGGAGGGACACGCTTTGGGAGGCTACACCTTC. Encoded protein: CASSLEGHALGGYTF.

The genes are TRBV7-8 and TRBJ2-1, with D possibly being TRBD1 (5 bases). The CDR3 has 13 amino acids. V lost 2 bases and J lost 9, with 11 bases in between. Germline V gene sequence: CDR1 SGHVS, CDR2 FQNEAQ. CDR3 protein: CASSLQGLGEQFF. The CDR3 DNA is TGTGCCAGCAGCTTACAGGGTTTGGGTGAGCAGTTCTTC.

The chain employs TRBV5-1 and TRBJ1-2; D is perhaps TRBD1 (5 bases). The CDR3 extends over 13 amino acids. V was pared by 5 bases and J by 13 bases, with 21 bases between. Germline-derived CDR1 and CDR2 are SGHRS and YFSETQ. In DNA form, the CDR3 reads TGCGCCAGCAGTCTACGGGGGAGGGGTCCTGCCACCTTC. It is translated as CASSLRGRGPATF.

The chain employs TRBV10-3 and TRBJ1-2; TRBD1 matches at 8 bases. CDR1 is ENHRY, CDR2 SYGVKD, per germline. The CDR3 contains 14 residues. The J segment lost 2 bases and the V segment lost 10 bases, leaving 9 bases of the junction unmatched. CDR3 bases: TGTGCCAGCACAGGGGGAGGTTTGAACTATGGCTACACCTTC. Its translation: CASTGGGLNYGYTF.

The J gene is TRBJ2-1, the V gene TRBV7-2; D perhaps matches TRBD2 (5 bases). Germline assignment: CDR1 SGHTA and CDR2 FQGNSA. Trimming removed 9 bases from V and 4 bases from J, with 16 bases in between. The CDR3 covers 14 residues. CDR3 DNA: TGTGCCAGTTCCGTTGGGAGAGAATACAATGAGCAGTTCTTC. It is translated as CASSVGREYNEQFF.